The 26 T cell receptor beta chains given below trace back to one sample, sequenced in a study of T cell changes during pregnancy in multiple sclerosis. Method: immunoSEQ multiplex PCR; TCRdb's copy keeps in-frame clones and lacks some. The table shows around 99,000 clones, with roughly 92% occurring only once. The specimen was peripheral blood, collected in the first trimester of pregnancy. The receptors were gathered from a female donor with multiple sclerosis, enrolled in a pregnancy study.

This clone showed up just once. The rearrangement links TRBV5-8 to TRBJ1-1; D may be TRBD1 (5 bases). There are 16 residues in the CDR3. The germline gives CDR1 SGHTS, CDR2 YDEGEE. Trimming left V 0 bases short and J 1 base short, with 13 bases between. CDR3 sequence (DNA): TGTGCCAGCAGCTTGGCGGGGGGGGTGCGGAACACTGAAGCTTTCTTT. This gives the protein CASSLAGGVRNTEAFF.

The chain carries TRBV5-6 and TRBJ2-7; D is unclear. Trimming left V 2 bases short and J 9 bases short, with 12 bases between. Germline V gene data show CDR1 as SGHDT and CDR2 as YYEEEE. The CDR3 spans 12 residues. The CDR3, as DNA: TGTGCCAGCAGCTTTCTTCAGGTAGGGCAGTACTTC. Translation gives CASSFLQVGQYF.

The table lists this clone with a few counts. The rearrangement links TRBV6-5 to TRBJ1-1, with D possibly matching TRBD1 (6 bases). This CDR3 spans 14 amino acids. The V gene's germline CDR1 is MNHEY and CDR2 SVGAGI. Trimming cost V 4 bases and J 7 bases, with 16 bases left between them. CDR3 loop: CASSSKSGAYEAFF. The CDR3 DNA reads TGTGCCAGCAGTTCCAAATCAGGGGCCTATGAAGCTTTCTTT.

This rearrangement joins TRBV28 to TRBJ1-2; D unresolved. CDR1 MDHEN and CDR2 SYDVKM come from the germline V gene. CDR3 length: 12 amino acids. Trimming cost V 3 bases and J 8 bases, with 10 bases left between them. The CDR3 spells CASSFGGRGYTF. DNA for the CDR3: TGTGCCAGCAGTTTCGGAGGGCGCGGCTACACCTTC.

The chain has TRBV7-9 and TRBJ2-7; 9 positions agree with TRBD2. Germline lookup yields CDR1 SEHNR and CDR2 FQNEAQ (reference sequence). The CDR3 contains 14 residues. The ends lost 6 bases at V and 0 bases at J; junction bases unmatched: 3. For the CDR3, the DNA is TGTGCCAGCAGTGCTAGCGGGGTCTCCTACGAGCAGTACTTC. Protein sequence: CASSASGVSYEQYF.

This clone was counted between two and nine times. The rearrangement links TRBV6-4 to TRBJ2-1, with TRBD2 matching over 11 bases. Germline CDR1 reads MRHNA; CDR2 reads SNTAGT. J lost 7 bases, V lost 5 bases, and 1 base had no gene match. The CDR3 length is 13 residues. CDR3 amino acids: CASSWTSGNEQFF. The CDR3 DNA reads TGTGCCAGCAGTTGGACTAGCGGGAATGAGCAGTTCTTC.

This clone was seen only a few times. The rearrangement links TRBV7-8 to TRBJ2-7; D not certain. The length of the CDR3 is 12 residues. The germline V gene encodes CDR1 SGHVS and CDR2 FQNEAQ. V shed 6 bases and J shed 2 bases, with 8 bases lying between them. CDR3 region: CASRGRAYEQYF. The DNA for the CDR3 is TGTGCCAGCAGGGGCAGAGCCTACGAGCAGTACTTC. Full variable domain (outside the CDR3, taken from reference TRBV7-8 and TRBJ2-7): GAGVSQSPRYKVAKRGQDVALRCDPISGHVSLFWYQQALGQGPEFLTYFQNEAQLDKSGLPSDRFFAERPEGSVSTLKIQRTQQEDSAVYLCASRGRAYEQYFGPGTRLTVT.

The J gene is TRBJ2-5, the V gene TRBV9, with a tentative D call TRBD1 (6 bases). The CDR3 is 16 amino acids. Germline lookup yields CDR1 SGDLS and CDR2 YYNGEE. V dropped 0 bases and J dropped 3 bases, with 15 bases sitting between them. CDR3 bases: TGTGCCAGCAGCGTAGCTGGGACACGGATGAAAGAGACCCAGTACTTC. Its protein product is CASSVAGTRMKETQYF.

The gene calls are TRBV28 and TRBJ2-5; 10 positions agree with TRBD2. The J call may be incorrect, as the DNA end agrees better with TRBJ2-7. CDR3 length: 20 amino acids. Looked up from germline, CDR1 is MDHEN and CDR2 is SYDVKM. CDR3: CASSLSPASGSVRWSYEQYF. The CDR3 DNA reads TGTGCCAGCAGTTTATCCCCCGCTAGCGGGAGTGTGCGGTGGTCCTACGAGCAGTACTTC.

V usage is TRBV28 and J usage is TRBJ1-2; perhaps TRBD1 as D (6 bases). CDR1 is MDHEN, CDR2 SYDVKM, per germline. Trimming stripped 5 bases from V and 7 bases from J, with 14 bases between. The CDR3 extends over 13 amino acids. The DNA of the CDR3 is TGTGCCAGCAGTCCCAACGACAGGTCTGGCTACACCTTC. Its protein product is CASSPNDRSGYTF.

The chain links TRBV29-1 to TRBJ2-1; TRBD2 agrees at 9 bases. The CDR3 runs 15 residues. With 7 bases clipped from V and 9 bases from J, the junction kept 16 bases outside the gene matches. Per the germline V gene, CDR1 is SQVTM and CDR2 is ANQGSEA. For the CDR3, the DNA is TGCAGCGCCTCTCGGGCGGGAGGGGCGGGTGGTGAGCAGTTCTTC. This codes for CSASRAGGAGGEQFF.

The rearrangement joins TRBV5-1 to TRBJ1-1; tentative D call: TRBD1 (5 bases). In germline, CDR1 is SGHRS, CDR2 YFSETQ. The CDR3 is made up of 14 amino acids. V lost 4 bases, J lost 0 bases, and 10 bases lay in between. The CDR3 region is CASSGGTLNTEAFF. CDR3 nucleotides: TGCGCCAGCAGCGGCGGGACGCTGAACACTGAAGCTTTCTTT.

Regarding this clone: One end of the junction is discordant with germline, which a read error may explain. The genes are TRBV18 and TRBJ2-3; 7 bases match TRBD1. The CDR3 sequence is 13 residues long. Germline V gives CDR1 KGHSH, CDR2 LQKENI. CDR3: CASSPDAERGLGF. The DNA of the CDR3 is TGTGCCAGCTCACCAGATGCCGAAAGGGGGCTTGGGTTT.

The V call is TRBV30, the J call TRBJ1-2; 9 bases line up with TRBD1. This CDR3 is 17 amino acids long. V dropped 1 base and J dropped 4; count of bases not matched to a gene: 13. Germline V gene lookup returns CDR1 GTSNPN and CDR2 SVGIG (reference sequence). As DNA, the CDR3 is TGTGCCTGGAGTGGCCGGGACAGGGATGTCAGGTTCTATGGCTACACCTTC. Translated, it gives CAWSGRDRDVRFYGYTF.

The sample holds one count of this clone. V gene TRBV6-4 combines with J gene TRBJ2-5, with 9 bases lining up with TRBD2. The germline gives CDR1 MRHNA, CDR2 SNTAGT. The CDR3 contains 15 residues. The trim removed 5 bases at V and 4 bases at J, leaving 8 bases unmatched. The CDR3 sequence: CASSSQAGGRETQYF. DNA for the CDR3: TGTGCCAGCAGTTCTCAGGCGGGAGGGCGAGAGACCCAGTACTTC.

The gene calls are TRBV29-1 and TRBJ2-1, with D perhaps TRBD2 (6 bases). This CDR3 has 13 residues. Trimming took off 6 bases at V and 9 bases at J, with 18 bases between the two ends. Germline V gene sequence: CDR1 SQVTM, CDR2 ANQGSEA. DNA of the CDR3: TGCAGCGTACAGACTAGAGGTTCGAGTGAGCAGTTCTTC. Translation gives CSVQTRGSSEQFF.

The chain employs TRBV28 and TRBJ1-2; D unresolved. Trimming pared 4 bases from V and 1 base from J, leaving 7 bases between. Germline V gene data show CDR1 as MDHEN and CDR2 as SYDVKM. This CDR3 has 13 residues. CDR3 protein: CASSSPGNYGYTF. DNA of the CDR3: TGTGCCAGCAGTTCCCCGGGTAACTATGGCTACACCTTC.

The chain employs TRBV2 and TRBJ1-2, with D possibly being TRBD1 (6 bases). Between the trimmed V and J ends, which lost 2 bases and 2 bases, there was a span of 9 bases. The CDR3 spans 14 residues. Germline V gives CDR1 SNHLY, CDR2 FYNNEI. The CDR3 loop reads CASSEQGTNYGYTF. The CDR3 DNA follows: TGTGCCAGCAGTGAACAGGGGACGAACTATGGCTACACCTTC. The variable domain in full, with the rest retrieved from reference TRBV2 and TRBJ1-2, is EPEVTQTPSHQVTQMGQEVILRCVPISNHLYFYWYRQILGQKVEFLVSFYNNEISEKSEIFDDQFSVERPDGSNFTLKIRSTKLEDSAMYFCASSEQGTNYGYTFGSGTRLTVV.

On this clone itself: At one end, the junction sequence differs from germline, possibly due to a read error. The chain joins TRBV27 to TRBJ1-3, with 7 bases aligning to TRBD1. The V gene's germline CDR1 is MNHEY and CDR2 SMNVEV (reference sequence). CDR3 length equals 15 residues. The CDR3 DNA reads as TGTGCCAGCAGCCTCACCGGGACAGCCGGCGGCGTATTGAATTTT. Its protein product is CASSLTGTAGGVLNF.

This chain joins TRBV7-9 and TRBJ1-5, with D possibly matching TRBD1 (6 bases). V lost 5 bases and J 0 bases, leaving 11 bases between the germline ends. Germline loops: CDR1 SEHNR, CDR2 FQNEAQ (reference sequence). This CDR3 has 15 residues. The CDR3 loop is CASSPGTFSNQPQHF. CDR3 coding DNA: TGTGCCAGCAGCCCCGGGACATTTAGCAATCAGCCCCAGCATTTT.

The chain carries TRBV7-9 and TRBJ1-1; no clear D. Germline CDR1 and CDR2: SEHNR and FQNEAQ (reference sequence). With 0 bases removed from V and 6 bases from J, the gap between germline ends came to 11 bases. CDR3 size: 14 residues. CDR3 in amino acids: CASSLAGSGAEAFF. The CDR3 DNA reads TGTGCCAGCAGCTTAGCAGGGAGCGGGGCTGAAGCTTTCTTT.

The gene calls are TRBV7-8 and TRBJ2-1; 8 bases match TRBD2. V shed 1 base and J 8 bases; nucleotides not matched to a gene: 4. The CDR3 loop spans 14 amino acids. From germline, CDR1 is SGHVS and CDR2 FQNEAQ. The CDR3 loop is CASSLVSGTDEQFF. The CDR3 nucleotides read TGTGCCAGCAGCTTAGTTAGCGGGACCGATGAGCAGTTCTTC.

The chain recombines TRBV2 with TRBJ1-5; TRBD1 agrees at 9 bases. Trimming took 0 bases from V and 7 from J; bases not matched to a gene: 7. The CDR3 contains 16 residues. Germline CDR1 SNHLY, CDR2 FYNNEI. The CDR3 loop reads CASSEALGQGGQPQHF. In DNA, the CDR3 is TGTGCCAGCAGTGAAGCCCTGGGACAGGGCGGACAGCCCCAGCATTTT.

This chain links TRBV5-1 with TRBJ1-1; D perhaps matches TRBD1 (6 bases). This CDR3 is 14 amino acids long. Germline lookup yields CDR1 SGHRS and CDR2 YFSETQ. The germline V and J ends were trimmed by 0 bases and 1 base, with 7 bases remaining between them. The CDR3 reads CASSLEGGNTEAFF. The CDR3 DNA sequence: TGCGCCAGCAGCTTGGAAGGGGGGAACACTGAAGCTTTCTTT.

The rearrangement uses TRBV19 and TRBJ2-1; D may be TRBD2 (6 bases). This CDR3 contains 14 residues. Germline V gives CDR1 LNHDA, CDR2 SQIVND (reference sequence). Trimming took 1 base from V and 4 from J, leaving 8 bases between them. CDR3 amino acids: CASSIAGVYNEQFF. DNA for the CDR3: TGTGCCAGTAGTATAGCGGGAGTGTACAATGAGCAGTTCTTC.

DNA for the CDR3: TGTGCCAGCAGTTGGACTAGCGGGAGTCGGTACGAGCAGTACTTC. Protein: CASSWTSGSRYEQYF. The chain recombines TRBV27 with TRBJ2-7; 13 nucleotides align to TRBD2. CDR3 length equals 15 residues. CDR1 is MNHEY and CDR2 is SMNVEV in the germline V gene (reference sequence). Trimming took 4 bases from V and 4 from J; bases not matched to a gene: 4.